This TCR beta chain emerged from a study of CD8+CD57+ T cells in acquired aplastic anemia. Overall study context: Mean yield of DNA from sorted CD4+ and CD8+ cells was 3.2 ug. Mean read depth for CD4+ cells from healthy donors was about 9.9 million.

CDR3 size: 12 residues. In germline, CDR1 is SGHTA, CDR2 FQGTGA. V shed 2 bases and J shed 9 bases, with 8 bases lying between them. In regard to this clonotype: Its specificity is not known.

Overall study results and limits: The study found no significant CD8+ Simpson's diversity difference between patients and controls. A set of about 30 CD8+ CDR3 sequences was shared between patients and controls, and these sequences appeared highly expressed in patients.

TCR beta VDJ combinations and CDR3 sequences were profiled from genomic DNA. TCRdb recomputed calls from the reads with MiXCR, one row per CDR3 protein. This sample carries 400,000 to 500,000 distinct CDR3 sequences, approximately 70% of them seen once, and the ten largest clones take approximately 4%. The receptor's source is a human donor in good health, serving as a control. The rearrangement links TRBV7-3 to TRBJ1-5, with D hard to call. The sequencing input was sorted CD4+, CD8+, or CD8+CD57+ T cells (not recorded which) from PBMCs. CDR3 sequence reads: CASSLGRGPQHF. The CDR3 DNA sequence: TGTGCCAGCAGCTTAGGGCGTGGGCCCCAGCATTTT. The full variable domain, in which reference TRBV7-3 and TRBJ1-5 provide the parts outside the CDR3, is GAGVSQTPSNKVTEKGKYVELRCDPISGHTALYWYRQSLGQGPEFLIYFQGTGAADDSGLPNDRFFAVRPEGSVSTLKIQRTERGDSAVYLCASSLGRGPQHFGDGTRLSIL.